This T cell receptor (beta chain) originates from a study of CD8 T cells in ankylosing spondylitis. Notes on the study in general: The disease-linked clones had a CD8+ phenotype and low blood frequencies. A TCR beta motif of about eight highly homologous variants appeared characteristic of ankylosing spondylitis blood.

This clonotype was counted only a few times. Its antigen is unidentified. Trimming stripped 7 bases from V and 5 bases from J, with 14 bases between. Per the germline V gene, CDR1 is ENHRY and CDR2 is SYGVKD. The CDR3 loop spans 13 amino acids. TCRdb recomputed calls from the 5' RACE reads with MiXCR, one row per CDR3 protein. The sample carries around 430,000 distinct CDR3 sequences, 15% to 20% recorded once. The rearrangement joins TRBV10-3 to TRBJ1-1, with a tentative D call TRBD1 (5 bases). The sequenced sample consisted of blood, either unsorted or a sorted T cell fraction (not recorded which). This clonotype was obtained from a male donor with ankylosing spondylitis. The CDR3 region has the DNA TGTGCCATCAAACGGGGCGAGGGGACTGAAGCTTTCTTT. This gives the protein CAIKRGEGTEAFF.